This TCR beta chain was sequenced for a study of cytomegalovirus exposure and HLA in healthy donors. Findings and caveats of the study: Published work reported that the classifier diagnosed cytomegalovirus status with high specificity and sensitivity. Most of the TCR beta V segments (in an earlier analysis) were productive either about 90% or about 30% of the time.

As regards this clone: Its antigen is not identified.

The V gene end was trimmed by 8 bases and the J gene end by 2 bases; junction bases not matched to a gene: 3. There are 12 residues in the CDR3. Looked up from germline, CDR1 is SGHRS and CDR2 is YFSETQ. At the time of sampling, donors were nominally healthy, though unrecorded immune exposures were likely. The PCR was carried out with 60 Vbeta primers and 13 Jbeta primers. Method: immunoSEQ multiplex PCR; TCRdb's copy keeps in-frame clones and lacks some. The sample shows about 160,000 clones, 82% of them seen only once. The sequencing sample was made of PBMCs. The chain recombines TRBV5-1 with TRBJ2-5; 7 bases are shared with TRBD1. This TCR came from a male donor in good health and CMV-seropositive. CDR3 loop: CASGDSQETQYF. The CDR3 nucleotides are TGCGCCAGTGGGGACAGTCAAGAGACCCAGTACTTC.